These 21 T cell receptor beta chains originate from one sample sequenced in a study of cytomegalovirus exposure and HLA in healthy donors. Libraries were prepared by immunoSEQ multiplex PCR; TCRdb keeps only in-frame clonotypes and omits some of them. The data hold roughly 150,000 clones, with 70% to 90% observed a single time. Sequences were obtained from PBMCs. These receptors were obtained from a man between 18 and 35 years old in good health and CMV-seropositive.

The chain recombines TRBV10-2 with TRBJ2-7; D perhaps matches TRBD1 (6 bases). V gave up 3 bases and J gave up 1 base, with 16 bases separating them. Germline values: CDR1 WSHSY, CDR2 SAAADI. The CDR3 is made up of 16 amino acids. CDR3: CASSDTRTAYSYEQYF. CDR3 bases: TGCGCCAGCAGTGATACGAGGACAGCCTATTCCTACGAGCAGTACTTC.

This chain connects TRBV2 to TRBJ1-5; D might be TRBD1 (5 bases). Trimming pared 2 bases from V and 7 bases from J, leaving 12 bases between. Per germline, CDR1 SNHLY and CDR2 FYNNEI. The CDR3 spans 14 residues. CDR3 amino acids: CASSEQGLEQPQHF. The CDR3 bases are TGTGCCAGCAGTGAACAGGGTCTAGAACAGCCCCAGCATTTT. The full variable domain, its missing parts supplied by reference TRBV2 and TRBJ1-5, is EPEVTQTPSHQVTQMGQEVILRCVPISNHLYFYWYRQILGQKVEFLVSFYNNEISEKSEIFDDQFSVERPDGSNFTLKIRSTKLEDSAMYFCASSEQGLEQPQHFGDGTRLSIL.

CDR3 sequence reads: CATNTGLGANVLTF. The CDR3 region has the DNA TGTGCCACCAATACAGGGTTAGGGGCCAACGTCCTGACTTTC. The rearrangement uses TRBV10-3 and TRBJ2-6; tentative D call: TRBD1 (6 bases). The CDR3 runs to 14 residues. V lost 10 bases and J 4 bases, leaving 14 bases between the germline ends. Per the germline V gene, CDR1 is ENHRY and CDR2 is SYGVKD.

This chain uses TRBV5-5 with TRBJ2-7; tentative D call: TRBD2 (6 bases). Germline CDR1 is SGHKS and CDR2 is YYEKEE (reference sequence). The V end lost 1 base, the J end lost 2 bases, and 13 bases lay between the germline ends. This CDR3 region has 15 residues. The CDR3 DNA follows: TGTGCCAGCAGCTTGTTTATCCGGGGGACCTACGAGCAGTACTTC. Translated: CASSLFIRGTYEQYF.

The V and J genes are TRBV30 and TRBJ2-7, with D perhaps matching TRBD1 (6 bases). Germline CDR1 is GTSNPN and CDR2 is SVGIG (reference sequence). V was pared by 2 bases and J by 1 base, with 24 bases between. This CDR3 has 18 amino acids. DNA of the CDR3: TGTGCCTGGAGTCCACGGCATGAGGGGGTCATACATTCCTACGAGCAGTACTTC. This codes for CAWSPRHEGVIHSYEQYF.

J is TRBJ2-7 and V is TRBV9; no firm D call. This CDR3 is built from 14 residues. Germline V gene sequence: CDR1 SGDLS, CDR2 YYNGEE. V gave up 0 bases and J gave up 6 bases, with 13 bases separating them. CDR3 loop: CASSVESQALEQYF. For the CDR3, the DNA is TGTGCCAGCAGCGTAGAAAGCCAAGCCCTCGAGCAGTACTTC.

The V gene is TRBV7-9, the J gene TRBJ1-5; D call uncertain. The germline V gene has CDR1 SEHNR and CDR2 FQNEAQ (reference sequence). This CDR3 spans 16 amino acids. The V and J ends lost 5 bases and 5 bases respectively, with 19 bases between them. CDR3 coding DNA: TGTGCCAGCAGCAGTACTTGGACGGGAGAGGATCAGCCCCAGCATTTT. As protein: CASSSTWTGEDQPQHF.

Note on this clone: At one end, the junction sequence differs from germline, possibly due to a read error. The gene calls are TRBV7-9 and TRBJ2-7, with a possible D match to TRBD2 (6 bases). This CDR3 spans 11 amino acids. Germline V lookup: CDR1 SEHNR, CDR2 FQNEAQ (reference sequence). The CDR3 DNA reads TGTGCCAGCAGTTTAGGGTGGGACTCGTACTTC. It specifies CASSLGWDSYF.

The chain couples TRBV10-3 to TRBJ2-3; D may be TRBD2 (6 bases). The germline V and J ends were trimmed by 0 bases and 10 bases, with 14 bases remaining between them. From germline, CDR1 is ENHRY and CDR2 SYGVKD. The CDR3 loop spans 14 amino acids. CDR3 residues: CAISESTAGTPQYF. For the CDR3, the DNA is TGTGCCATCAGTGAGTCGACGGCGGGAACACCGCAGTATTTT.

The chain is built from TRBV2 and TRBJ2-7; TRBD1 is a possible D gene (6 bases). The CDR3 has 12 amino acids. Between the trimmed V and J ends, which lost 6 bases and 6 bases, there was a span of 12 bases. Germline V gene data show CDR1 as SNHLY and CDR2 as FYNNEI. The CDR3 bases are TGTGCCAGCAGAGCAGGGGACCGCGAGCAGTACTTC. Protein product: CASRAGDREQYF.

V is TRBV5-4 and J is TRBJ2-1, with 7 positions matching TRBD2. CDR3 length: 13 amino acids. V dropped 5 bases and J dropped 8; count of bases not matched to a gene: 7. Germline-derived CDR1 and CDR2 are SGHNT and YYREEE (reference sequence). Written as DNA, the CDR3 is TGTGCCAGCAGAACCGGGACTACCTATGAGCAGTTCTTC. Encoded protein: CASRTGTTYEQFF.

The chain is built from TRBV19 and TRBJ1-5; 8 positions agree with TRBD1. Germline V gene lookup returns CDR1 LNHDA and CDR2 SQIVND (reference sequence). There are 15 residues in the CDR3. The V gene end was trimmed by 4 bases and the J gene end by 2 bases; junction bases not matched to a gene: 4. This CDR3 reads CASSTDREGNQPQHF. As DNA, the CDR3 is TGTGCCAGTAGTACGGACAGGGAGGGCAATCAGCCCCAGCATTTT.

The chain combines TRBV6-1 with TRBJ1-2, with unresolved D. This CDR3 contains 13 residues. Germline V gene data show CDR1 as MNHNS and CDR2 as SASEGT. V dropped 1 base and J dropped 6 bases, with 9 bases sitting between them. The CDR3 DNA reads as TGTGCCAGCAGTGAAGGAGAGGTGGATGGCTACACCTTC. Its translation is CASSEGEVDGYTF.

The gene calls are TRBV7-9 and TRBJ2-3; 7 nucleotides align to TRBD1. The V segment lost 5 bases and the J segment 6 bases; nucleotides outside the gene matches: 17. The CDR3 sequence is 17 residues long. Germline lookup yields CDR1 SEHNR and CDR2 FQNEAQ (reference sequence). The CDR3 DNA is TGTGCCAGCAGCCCGCGACAGGGACAAAGTGTACCGGATACGCAGTATTTT. Amino acids: CASSPRQGQSVPDTQYF.

CDR3 sequence reads: CAISEAPRQIQYF. The CDR3 DNA sequence: TGTGCCATCAGTGAGGCCCCGCGACAGATTCAGTACTTC. The rearrangement joins TRBV10-3 to TRBJ2-4; tentatively, D is TRBD1 (5 bases). Germline loops: CDR1 ENHRY, CDR2 SYGVKD. The V gene lost 2 bases and the J gene lost 10 bases, with 12 bases spanning the gap. The CDR3 runs to 13 residues.

The chain couples TRBV9 to TRBJ1-3, with 12 positions matching TRBD1. This CDR3 spans 20 amino acids. The V gene end was trimmed by 1 base and the J gene end by 0 bases; junction bases not matched to a gene: 11. Germline-derived CDR1 and CDR2 are SGDLS and YYNGEE. The CDR3 region is CASSVSSRDRGPYSGNTIYF. CDR3 sequence (DNA): TGTGCCAGCAGCGTATCCTCCCGGGACAGGGGGCCCTACTCTGGAAACACCATATATTTT. Together with reference TRBV9 and TRBJ1-3, the CDR3 gives the full variable domain: DSGVTQTPKHLITATGQRVTLRCSPRSGDLSVYWYQQSLDQGLQFLIQYYNGEERAKGNILERFSAQQFPDLHSELNLSSLELGDSALYFCASSVSSRDRGPYSGNTIYFGEGSWLTVV.

The rearrangement links TRBV11-1 to TRBJ2-7; D gene unclear. Germline V lookup: CDR1 SGHAT, CDR2 FQDESV (reference sequence). This CDR3 contains 12 residues. Trimming removed 6 bases at V and 0 bases at J, with 6 bases between. The CDR3 region has the DNA TGTGCCAGCAGTCCCTCCTCCTACGAGCAGTACTTC. The encoded protein is CASSPSSYEQYF.

This chain uses TRBV6-6 with TRBJ2-5, with D possibly matching TRBD1 (5 bases). The CDR3 extends over 14 amino acids. V dropped 5 bases and J dropped 0 bases, with 10 bases sitting between them. From germline, CDR1 is MNHNY and CDR2 SVGAGI (reference sequence). CDR3 sequence reads: CASSTSGNQETQYF. The CDR3 DNA reads TGTGCCAGCAGTACCTCAGGGAACCAAGAGACCCAGTACTTC.

This chain's CDR3 is CASRESGGPYNEQFF. The DNA of the CDR3 is TGTGCCAGTAGGGAAAGCGGGGGCCCTTACAATGAGCAGTTCTTC. V and J are TRBV19 and TRBJ2-1, with 8 bases aligning to TRBD2. The CDR3 extends over 15 amino acids. The V and J ends lost 6 bases and 4 bases, in that order; junction bases with no gene match: 8. Germline V CDR1 and CDR2: LNHDA, SQIVND (reference sequence). Combining the CDR3 with reference TRBV19 and TRBJ2-1 gives the whole variable domain DGGITQSPKYLFRKEGQNVTLSCEQNLNHDAMYWYRQDPGQGLRLIYYSQIVNDFQKGDIAEGYSVSREKKESFPLTVTSAQKNPTAFYLCASRESGGPYNEQFFGPGTRLTVL.

The rearrangement joins TRBV30 to TRBJ2-7; maybe TRBD1 (5 bases). CDR3 length: 14 amino acids. V gave up 0 bases and J gave up 6 bases, with 15 bases separating them. Germline V gene sequence: CDR1 GTSNPN, CDR2 SVGIG (reference sequence). For the CDR3, the DNA is TGTGCCTGGAGTGTCGGGCAGGGAAGGGTCGAGCAGTACTTC. This codes for CAWSVGQGRVEQYF.

V is TRBV6-5 and J is TRBJ2-3, with TRBD2 matching 7 bases. This CDR3 is 16 amino acids long. The germline CDR1 and CDR2 sequences are MNHEY and SVGAGI. The trim removed 2 bases at V and 2 bases at J, leaving 7 bases unmatched. This CDR3 is CASSYRSGAYTDTQYF. The CDR3 bases are TGTGCCAGCAGTTACCGGAGCGGGGCCTACACAGATACGCAGTATTTT.